The 26 T cell receptor beta chains below come from one sample, sequenced in a study of blood T cell repertoires in COVID-19. The repertoire was sequenced with immunoSEQ multiplex PCR; TCRdb's copy has only in-frame clones and lacks some. The sample includes 150,000 to 200,000 clones, around 76% seen only once; the top ten take about 8%. The sample comprised peripheral blood. These TCRs come from a woman aged 65 to 85 with acute or convalescent COVID-19.

The chain couples TRBV7-9 to TRBJ2-7, with a tentative D call TRBD1 (6 bases). V lost 3 bases and J 3 bases, leaving 18 bases between the germline ends. The CDR3 sequence is 16 residues long. CDR1 SEHNR and CDR2 FQNEAQ come from the germline V gene (reference sequence). Here the CDR3 reads CASSFEDSLFNYEQYF. The CDR3 DNA reads TGTGCCAGCAGCTTTGAGGACAGCCTATTTAACTACGAGCAGTACTTC.

The chain is built from TRBV27 and TRBJ2-7, with a tentative D call TRBD2 (5 bases). Germline CDR1 MNHEY, CDR2 SMNVEV (reference sequence). The CDR3 loop spans 14 amino acids. V was shortened by 1 base and J by 3 bases, with 10 bases between the two germline ends. The CDR3 region is CASSLWGVGYEQYF. CDR3 nucleotide sequence: TGTGCCAGCAGTTTATGGGGAGTGGGCTACGAGCAGTACTTC.

The V gene is TRBV5-4, the J gene TRBJ1-1, with D perhaps TRBD1 (5 bases). The V gene's germline CDR1 is SGHNT and CDR2 YYREEE (reference sequence). CDR3 size: 13 residues. Deletions cut 0 bases from V and 6 bases from J, with 9 bases between. In DNA, the CDR3 is TGTGCCAGCAGCTTGGGAAGGGGCTCTGAAGCTTTCTTT. This translates into CASSLGRGSEAFF.

This chain connects TRBV27 to TRBJ1-4, with 9 bases aligning to TRBD1. From germline, CDR1 is MNHEY and CDR2 SMNVEV (reference sequence). J lost 8 bases, V lost 5 bases, and 9 bases had no gene match. The CDR3 contains 15 residues. CDR3 region: CASSRRDRVTEKLFF. Here the CDR3 DNA reads TGTGCCAGCAGTCGTCGGGACAGGGTAACCGAAAAACTGTTTTTT.

The chain couples TRBV10-2 to TRBJ2-1, with TRBD2 matching 12 bases. CDR1 is WSHSY and CDR2 is SAAADI in the germline V gene. This CDR3 comprises 14 residues. The trim removed 9 bases at V and 6 bases at J, leaving 6 bases unmatched. The CDR3 is CASRTSGTTNEQFF. The CDR3 DNA reads as TGCGCCAGTCGGACTAGCGGGACCACCAATGAGCAGTTCTTC.

The rearrangement links TRBV7-2 to TRBJ2-4; 7 bases are a match to TRBD1. The germline V gene encodes CDR1 SGHTA and CDR2 FQGNSA. The CDR3 covers 13 residues. V dropped 4 bases and J dropped 6; count of bases not matched to a gene: 3. The CDR3 bases are TGTGCCAGCAGCTCGTGGACAGGAAACATTCAGTACTTC. Translating it yields CASSSWTGNIQYF.

This clone was picked up a small number of times. CDR3 region: CASSQGLADYNEQFF. Here the CDR3 DNA reads TGTGCCAGCAGCCAGGGACTAGCGGACTACAATGAGCAGTTCTTC. The chain has TRBV4-2 and TRBJ2-1; 11 bases are shared with TRBD2. V shed 3 bases, J shed 3 bases, and the junction held 1 base outside the gene matches. From germline, CDR1 is LGHNA and CDR2 YNFKEQ. The CDR3 runs to 15 residues.

The CDR3 is CASSPQVGMMNTEAFF. DNA of the CDR3: TGTGCCAGCAGCCCCCAGGTGGGCATGATGAACACTGAAGCTTTCTTT. V is TRBV7-2 and J is TRBJ1-1; no clear D gene. The V end lost 5 bases, the J end lost 0 bases, and 16 bases lay between the germline ends. CDR3 length equals 16 residues. Germline V gives CDR1 SGHTA, CDR2 FQGNSA.

The rearrangement joins TRBV3-1 (or the pseudogene TRBV3-2) to TRBJ2-2; possibly TRBD1 for D (5 bases). The germline V and J ends were trimmed by 2 bases and 7 bases, with 11 bases remaining between them. CDR1 and CDR2 (germline): LGHDT, YNNKEL (reference sequence). The CDR3 consists of 14 residues. The CDR3 DNA is TGTGCCAGCAGCCAATGGGGCAACGACGGGGAGCTGTTTTTT. Translated, it gives CASSQWGNDGELFF.

The chain combines TRBV5-1 with TRBJ2-3, with TRBD2 matching over 7 bases. The germline V gene has CDR1 SGHRS and CDR2 YFSETQ. This CDR3 is built from 16 residues. V shed 0 bases, J shed 0 bases, and the junction held 4 bases outside the gene matches. The CDR3 sequence is CASSLGGGRSTDTQYF. CDR3 sequence (DNA): TGCGCCAGCAGCTTGGGCGGGGGACGTAGCACAGATACGCAGTATTTT. The full variable domain, completed using reference TRBV5-1 and TRBJ2-3, is KAGVTQTPRYLIKTRGQQVTLSCSPISGHRSVSWYQQTPGQGLQFLFEYFSETQRNKGNFPGRFSGRQFSNSRSEMNVSTLELGDSALYLCASSLGGGRSTDTQYFGPGTRLTVL.

CDR3 residues: CAISESPTGETAQHF. CDR3 nucleotide sequence: TGTGCCATCAGTGAGTCCCCCACAGGGGAGACGGCCCAGCATTTT. The chain carries TRBV10-3 and TRBJ1-5, with TRBD1 identical over 7 bases. J was trimmed by 11 bases and V by 0 bases; bases with no gene match: 10. CDR1 and CDR2 from the germline V gene are ENHRY and SYGVKD. CDR3 length: 15 amino acids.

The chain has TRBV7-8 and TRBJ2-5; TRBD1 aligns across 7 bases. The germline gives CDR1 SGHVS, CDR2 FQNEAQ. V trimming: 2 bases; J trimming: 7 bases; junction bases outside the gene matches: 13. The length of the CDR3 is 16 residues. CDR3 sequence reads: CASSLPTGRGWGTQYF. In DNA, the CDR3 is TGTGCCAGCAGCTTACCCACCGGCAGGGGGTGGGGGACCCAGTACTTC.

This clone was counted between two and nine times. The chain carries TRBV2 and TRBJ2-7; 9 bases agree with TRBD1. Germline values: CDR1 SNHLY, CDR2 FYNNEI. V dropped 7 bases and J dropped 0; count of bases not matched to a gene: 4. The CDR3 is made up of 14 amino acids. The CDR3 DNA reads TGTGCCAGCAAAGGACAGGGGAGCTCCTACGAGCAGTACTTC. It codes for CASKGQGSSYEQYF.

J is TRBJ2-3 and V is TRBV15; D remains unclear. CDR1 and CDR2 (germline): LNHNV, YYDKDF (reference sequence). Trimming left V 8 bases short and J 1 base short, with 7 bases between. The CDR3 runs to 12 residues. The CDR3 bases are TGTGCCACCCGAGGAGGCACAGATACGCAGTATTTT. This encodes CATRGGTDTQYF.

This clone was counted a few times. The chain employs TRBV6-5 and TRBJ2-3; 7 bases are shared with TRBD1. The ends lost 5 bases at V and 1 base at J; junction bases unmatched: 6. The CDR3 length is 15 residues. Germline V CDR1 and CDR2: MNHEY, SVGAGI. Here the CDR3 reads CASSTLGGGTDTQYF. The DNA of the CDR3 is TGTGCCAGCAGTACTCTAGGGGGCGGCACAGATACGCAGTATTTT.

The chain is built from TRBV15 and TRBJ2-4, with TRBD2 matching 8 bases. Germline trimming cut 0 bases from V and 0 bases from J; bases unmatched to any gene: 10. The CDR3 has 19 residues. Per germline, CDR1 LNHNV and CDR2 YYDKDF (reference sequence). The CDR3 nucleotides read TGTGCCACCAGCAGAGATAAAGCCCCGGGACTAGAAGCCAAAAACATTCAGTACTTC. Residues: CATSRDKAPGLEAKNIQYF.

The chain couples TRBV6-5 to TRBJ1-6; D is possibly TRBD1 (6 bases). V was clipped by 8 bases and J by 9 bases, with 8 bases between them. This CDR3 is built from 11 residues. Germline V gene lookup returns CDR1 MNHEY and CDR2 SVGAGI. This CDR3 is CASGRGSPLHF. The CDR3 DNA sequence: TGTGCCAGCGGCAGGGGTTCACCCCTCCACTTT.

The rearrangement joins TRBV15 to TRBJ2-3, with D possibly TRBD2 on 5 matching bases. V was trimmed by 3 bases and J by 2 bases, leaving 9 bases between them. CDR3 length equals 14 residues. Germline V gives CDR1 LNHNV, CDR2 YYDKDF (reference sequence). DNA of the CDR3: TGTGCCACCAGCAGCGGGATCTACACAGATACGCAGTATTTT. Residues: CATSSGIYTDTQYF.

The CDR3 DNA is TGTGCCAGCTCACTTTTACAGGGGCAACCGCAAGAGACCCAGTACTTC. Its protein is CASSLLQGQPQETQYF. J is TRBJ2-5 and V is TRBV18, with 7 bases matching TRBD1. The CDR3 runs to 16 residues. Germline CDR1 KGHSH, CDR2 LQKENI. J was trimmed by 2 bases and V by 4 bases; bases with no gene match: 10.

The chain links TRBV29-1 to TRBJ1-1; 10 bases are shared with TRBD1. The germline gives CDR1 SQVTM, CDR2 ANQGSEA. The CDR3 spans 18 residues. Trimming took 7 bases from V and 0 from J; bases not matched to a gene: 17. CDR3 protein: CSARQGAGSREMNTEAFF. CDR3 DNA sequence: TGCAGCGCCAGACAGGGGGCGGGCAGCAGGGAGATGAACACTGAAGCTTTCTTT.

The rearrangement joins TRBV28 to TRBJ2-7; weak D call: TRBD2 (5 bases). V dropped 6 bases and J dropped 1 base, with 16 bases sitting between them. CDR1 and CDR2 from the germline V gene are MDHEN and SYDVKM. The CDR3 extends over 15 amino acids. The CDR3 nucleotides read TGTGCCAGCAGCCGAATCCAAAGCGGATCCTACGAGCAGTACTTC. It encodes CASSRIQSGSYEQYF.

This CDR3 reads CALEADNYGYTF. CDR3 bases: TGTGCCCTGGAGGCGGATAACTATGGCTACACCTTC. The chain links TRBV30 to TRBJ1-2, with no clear D. CDR3 length equals 12 residues. CDR1 is GTSNPN, CDR2 SVGIG, per germline (reference sequence). Trimming left V 8 bases short and J 1 base short, with 11 bases between.

The rearrangement links TRBV28 to TRBJ1-6; D is unclear. This CDR3 contains 12 residues. V lost 3 bases to trimming and J lost 7 bases, with 4 bases between them. Looked up from germline, CDR1 is MDHEN and CDR2 is SYDVKM. The CDR3 coding sequence is TGTGCCAGCAGTTTCATCAATTCACCCCTCCACTTT. This sequence encodes CASSFINSPLHF.

This rearrangement joins TRBV6-1 to TRBJ2-1; possible D gene TRBD2, 6 bases. Deletions cut 2 bases from V and 9 bases from J, with 23 bases between. CDR3 length: 17 residues. Germline CDR1 MNHNS, CDR2 SASEGT. Here the CDR3 reads CASSERATYSFGSEQFF. The DNA for the CDR3 is TGTGCCAGCAGTGAAAGGGCGACGTATAGCTTCGGGAGTGAGCAGTTCTTC.

This rearrangement joins TRBV4-3 to TRBJ2-3; tentative D call: TRBD1 (6 bases). Germline V gene sequence: CDR1 LGHNA, CDR2 YSLEER. V lost 5 bases and J 0 bases, leaving 12 bases between the germline ends. The length of the CDR3 is 15 residues. The CDR3, as DNA: TGCGCCAGCAGCGACAGGCAATCTAGCACAGATACGCAGTATTTT. It is translated as CASSDRQSSTDTQYF.

The chain recombines TRBV19 with TRBJ2-1; 13 bases map to TRBD2. Germline trimming cut 5 bases from V and 10 bases from J; bases unmatched to any gene: 17. Germline V gene sequence: CDR1 LNHDA, CDR2 SQIVND (reference sequence). The CDR3 length is 18 residues. The CDR3 nucleotides read TGTGCCAGTAGTTCCCCCCCCACTAGCGGGGGGGCCATTTGGGAGCAGTTCTTC. Protein sequence: CASSSPPTSGGAIWEQFF. Full variable domain (missing parts from reference TRBV19 and TRBJ2-1): DGGITQSPKYLFRKEGQNVTLSCEQNLNHDAMYWYRQDPGQGLRLIYYSQIVNDFQKGDIAEGYSVSREKKESFPLTVTSAQKNPTAFYLCASSSPPTSGGAIWEQFFGPGTRLTVL.